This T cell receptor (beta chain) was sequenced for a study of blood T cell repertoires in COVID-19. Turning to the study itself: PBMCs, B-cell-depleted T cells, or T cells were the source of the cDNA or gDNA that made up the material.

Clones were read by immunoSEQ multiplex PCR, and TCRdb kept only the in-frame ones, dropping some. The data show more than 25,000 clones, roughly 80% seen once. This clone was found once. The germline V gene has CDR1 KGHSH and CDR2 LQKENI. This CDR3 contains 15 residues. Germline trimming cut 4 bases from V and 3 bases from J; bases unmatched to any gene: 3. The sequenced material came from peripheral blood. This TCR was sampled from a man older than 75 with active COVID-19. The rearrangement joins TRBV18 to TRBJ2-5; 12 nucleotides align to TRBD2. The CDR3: CASSRTSGEEETQYF. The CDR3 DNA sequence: TGTGCCAGCTCACGGACTAGCGGGGAGGAAGAGACCCAGTACTTC.